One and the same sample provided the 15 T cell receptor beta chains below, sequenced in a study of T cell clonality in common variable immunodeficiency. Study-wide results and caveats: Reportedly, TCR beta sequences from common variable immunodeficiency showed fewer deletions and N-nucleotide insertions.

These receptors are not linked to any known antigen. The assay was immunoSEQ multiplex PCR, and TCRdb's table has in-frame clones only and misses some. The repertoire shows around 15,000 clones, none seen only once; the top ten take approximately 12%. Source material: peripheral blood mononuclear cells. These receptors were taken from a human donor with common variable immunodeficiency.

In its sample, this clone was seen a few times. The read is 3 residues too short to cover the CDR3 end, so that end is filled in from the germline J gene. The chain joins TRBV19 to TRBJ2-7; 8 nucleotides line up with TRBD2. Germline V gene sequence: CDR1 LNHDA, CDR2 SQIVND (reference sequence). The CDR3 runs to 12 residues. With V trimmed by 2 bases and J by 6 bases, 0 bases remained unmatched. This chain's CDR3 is CASSIRGGEQYF. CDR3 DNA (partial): TGTGCCAGTAGTATACGGGGGGGCGAG.

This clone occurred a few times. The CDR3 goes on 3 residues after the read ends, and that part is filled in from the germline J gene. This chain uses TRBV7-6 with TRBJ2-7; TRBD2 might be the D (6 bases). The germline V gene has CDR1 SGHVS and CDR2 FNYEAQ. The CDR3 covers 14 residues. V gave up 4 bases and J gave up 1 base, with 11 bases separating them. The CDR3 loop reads CASSSGTGSYEQYF. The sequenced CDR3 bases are TGTGCCAGCAGCTCCGGGACTGGATCCTACGAG.

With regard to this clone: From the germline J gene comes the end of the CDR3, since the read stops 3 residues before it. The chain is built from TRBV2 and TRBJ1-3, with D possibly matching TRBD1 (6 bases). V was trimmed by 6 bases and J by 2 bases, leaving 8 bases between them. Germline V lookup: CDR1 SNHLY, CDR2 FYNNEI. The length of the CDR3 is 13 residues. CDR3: CASSGDTGNTIYF. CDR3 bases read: TGTGCCAGCAGCGGGGACACTGGAAACACC.

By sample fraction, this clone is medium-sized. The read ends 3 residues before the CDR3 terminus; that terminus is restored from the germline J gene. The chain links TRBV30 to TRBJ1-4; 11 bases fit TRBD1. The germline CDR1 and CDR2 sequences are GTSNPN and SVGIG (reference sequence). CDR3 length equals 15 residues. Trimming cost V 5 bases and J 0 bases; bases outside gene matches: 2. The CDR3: CAWGGQGATNEKLFF. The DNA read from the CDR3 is TGTGCCTGGGGGGGACAGGGGGCAACTAATGAAAAA.

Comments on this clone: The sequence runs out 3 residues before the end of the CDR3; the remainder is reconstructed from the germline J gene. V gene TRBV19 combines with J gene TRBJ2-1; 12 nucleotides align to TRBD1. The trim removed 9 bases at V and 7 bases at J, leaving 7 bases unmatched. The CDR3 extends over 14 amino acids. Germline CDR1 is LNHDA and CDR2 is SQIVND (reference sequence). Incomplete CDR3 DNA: TGTGCCAGCAGCGGGACAGGGGGCAGGAATGAG. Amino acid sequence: CASSGTGGRNE. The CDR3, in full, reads CASSGTGGRNEQFF.

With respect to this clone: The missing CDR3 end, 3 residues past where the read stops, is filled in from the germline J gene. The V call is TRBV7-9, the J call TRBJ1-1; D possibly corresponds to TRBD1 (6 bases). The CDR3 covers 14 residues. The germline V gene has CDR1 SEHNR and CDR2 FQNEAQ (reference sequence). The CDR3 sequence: CASSLVLGGREAFF. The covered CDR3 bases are TGTGCCAGCAGCTTAGTTCTTGGGGGCCGGGAA.

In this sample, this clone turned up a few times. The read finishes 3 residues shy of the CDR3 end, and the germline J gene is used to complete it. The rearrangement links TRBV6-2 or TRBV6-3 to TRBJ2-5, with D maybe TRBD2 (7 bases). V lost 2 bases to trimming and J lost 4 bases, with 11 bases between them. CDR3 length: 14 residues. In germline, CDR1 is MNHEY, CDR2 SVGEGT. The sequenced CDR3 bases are TGTGCCAGCAGTTACCTGCGGGGGCGAGAGACC. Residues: CASSYLRGRET. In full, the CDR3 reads CASSYLRGRETQYF.

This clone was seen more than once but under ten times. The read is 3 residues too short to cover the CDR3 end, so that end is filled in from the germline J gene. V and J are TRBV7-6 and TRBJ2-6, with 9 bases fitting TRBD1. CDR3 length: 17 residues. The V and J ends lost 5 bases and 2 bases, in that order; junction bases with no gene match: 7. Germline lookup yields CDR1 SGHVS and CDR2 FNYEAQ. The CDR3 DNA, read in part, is TGTGCCAGCAGCCCCTACAGGGGGCAGGCTGGGGCCAACGTC. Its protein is CASSPYRGQAGANV. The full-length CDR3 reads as CASSPYRGQAGANVLTF.

This CDR3 is CSARVTYYNEQFF. The sequenced part of the CDR3 DNA is TGCAGTGCTAGAGTCACCTACTACAATGAG. The chain uses TRBV20-1 and TRBJ2-1; no clear D. The DNA ends 3 residues before the CDR3 does, and the rest of the CDR3 is filled in from the germline J gene. The V and J ends lost 1 base and 3 bases respectively, with 7 bases between them. The CDR3 covers 13 residues. CDR1 and CDR2 from the germline V gene are DFQATT and SNEGSKA (reference sequence).

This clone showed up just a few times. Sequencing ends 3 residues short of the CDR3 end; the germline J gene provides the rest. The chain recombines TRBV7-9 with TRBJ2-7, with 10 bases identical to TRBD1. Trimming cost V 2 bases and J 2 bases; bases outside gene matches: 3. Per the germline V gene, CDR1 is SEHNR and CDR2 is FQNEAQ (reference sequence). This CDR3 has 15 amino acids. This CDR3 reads CASSLSGQGAYEQYF. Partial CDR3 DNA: TGTGCCAGCAGCTTATCCGGACAGGGGGCCTACGAG. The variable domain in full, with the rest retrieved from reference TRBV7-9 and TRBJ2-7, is DTGVSQNPRHKITKRGQNVTFRCDPISEHNRLYWYRQTLGQGPEFLTYFQNEAQLEKSRLLSDRFSAERPKGSFSTLEIQRTEQGDSAMYLCASSLSGQGAYEQYFGPGTRLTVT.

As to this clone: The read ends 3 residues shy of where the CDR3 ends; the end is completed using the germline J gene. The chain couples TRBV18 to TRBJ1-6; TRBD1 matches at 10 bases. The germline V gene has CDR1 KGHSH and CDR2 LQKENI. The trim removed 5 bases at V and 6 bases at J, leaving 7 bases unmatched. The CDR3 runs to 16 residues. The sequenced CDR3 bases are TGTGCCAGCTCATCTACTGGGACAGGGGTTAATTCACCC. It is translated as CASSSTGTGVNSP. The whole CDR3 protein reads CASSSTGTGVNSPLHF.

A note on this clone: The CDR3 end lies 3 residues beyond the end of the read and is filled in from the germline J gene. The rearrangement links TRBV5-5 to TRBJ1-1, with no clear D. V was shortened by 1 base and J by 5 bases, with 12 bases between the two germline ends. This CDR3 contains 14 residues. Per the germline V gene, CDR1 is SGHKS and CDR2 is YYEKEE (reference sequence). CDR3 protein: CASSLTGFGTEAFF. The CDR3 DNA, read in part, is TGTGCCAGCAGCTTGACGGGGTTTGGGACTGAA.

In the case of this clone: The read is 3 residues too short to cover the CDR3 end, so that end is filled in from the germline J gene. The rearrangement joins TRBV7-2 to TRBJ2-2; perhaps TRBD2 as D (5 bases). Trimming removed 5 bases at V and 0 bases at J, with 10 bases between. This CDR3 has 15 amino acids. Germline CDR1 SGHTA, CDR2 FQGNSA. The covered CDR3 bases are TGTGCCAGCAGCCGAGGGTGGGCGAACACCGGGGAG. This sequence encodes CASSRGWANTGE. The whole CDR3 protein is CASSRGWANTGELFF.

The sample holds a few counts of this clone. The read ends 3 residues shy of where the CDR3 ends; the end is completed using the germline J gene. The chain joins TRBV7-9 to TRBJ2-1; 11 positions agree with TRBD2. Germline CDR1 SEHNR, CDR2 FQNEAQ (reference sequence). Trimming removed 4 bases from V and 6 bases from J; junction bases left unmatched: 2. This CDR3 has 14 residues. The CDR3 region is CASSSGLAANEQFF. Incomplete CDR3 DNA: TGTGCCAGCAGCTCGGGACTAGCGGCCAATGAG.

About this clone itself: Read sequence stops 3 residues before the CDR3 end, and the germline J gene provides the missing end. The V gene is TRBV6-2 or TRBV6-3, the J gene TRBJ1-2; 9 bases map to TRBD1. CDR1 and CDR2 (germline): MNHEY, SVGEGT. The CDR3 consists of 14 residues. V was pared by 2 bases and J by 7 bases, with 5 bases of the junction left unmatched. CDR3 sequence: CASSYGTGSVGYTF. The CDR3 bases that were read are TGTGCCAGCAGTTACGGGACAGGGAGCGTTGGC.